What follows are 5 T cell receptor beta chains derived from one specimen sequenced in a study of cytomegalovirus exposure and HLA in healthy donors (dated by TCRdb to the late 2010s). The library was produced with the immunoSEQ multiplex PCR assay. In its TCRdb copy, this immuneACCESS table keeps in-frame sequences only and misses some clones. Where compared with another copy, unresolved V genes explain less than half of these, and the others have no known cause. This sample gives about 150,000 clones in total; about 86% of them show up just once. The ten biggest clones cover 2% to 2.5% of the sample. Input material: PBMCs. These receptors were collected from a human donor in good health.

The genes are TRBV5-1 and TRBJ1-4, with 7 positions matching TRBD1. Germline CDR1 SGHRS, CDR2 YFSETQ. This CDR3 has 15 amino acids. V lost 0 bases to trimming and J lost 8 bases; unmatched junction nucleotides: 7. CDR3 amino acids: CASSLEQGKEEKLFF. CDR3 DNA sequence: TGCGCCAGCAGCTTGGAACAGGGGAAGGAAGAAAAACTGTTTTTT.

The J gene is TRBJ1-5, the V gene TRBV6-5, with D possibly matching TRBD1 (5 bases). Germline CDR1 MNHEY, CDR2 SVGAGI. The CDR3 has 14 amino acids. V gave up 8 bases and J gave up 4 bases, with 15 bases separating them. CDR3: CASGAGSSNQPQHF. DNA for the CDR3: TGTGCCAGCGGCGCAGGGTCATCTAATCAGCCCCAGCATTTT.

V gene TRBV2 combines with J gene TRBJ2-6; the match to TRBD2 covers 7 bases. V was clipped by 3 bases and J by 0 bases; unmatched bases: 5. CDR3 size: 17 residues. CDR1 SNHLY and CDR2 FYNNEI come from the germline V gene. This chain's CDR3 is CASSEVGGNSGANVLTF. In DNA, the CDR3 is TGTGCCAGCAGTGAGGTGGGGGGGAACTCTGGGGCCAACGTCCTGACTTTC.

The chain has TRBV6-1 and TRBJ1-1, with D hard to call. The germline gives CDR1 MNHNS, CDR2 SASEGT. The CDR3 loop spans 15 amino acids. The germline V and J ends were trimmed by 2 bases and 8 bases, with 18 bases remaining between them. The CDR3 DNA is TGTGCCAGCAGTGAATGGTCAACGGGTTTGGTCGAAGCTTTCTTT. Protein sequence: CASSEWSTGLVEAFF.

Comments on this clone: The junction and the germline gene differ at one end; a read error may be behind it. The same CDR3 also results from other DNA sequences found in this sample. J is TRBJ2-1 and V is TRBV27; D unclear. Germline loops: CDR1 MNHEY, CDR2 SMNVEV (reference sequence). The CDR3 runs 12 residues. CDR3 nucleotide sequence: TGTGCCAGCAGTTTATCCTCCAATGAGCAGTTCTTC. Translating gives CASSLSSNEQFF.